This TCR beta chain was sequenced in a study of shared clonotypes between healthy human individuals. Findings and limits, study-wide: Sharing of clonotypes among donors was expected to vary with sequencing depth. Rarefaction indicated that sorted-subset sequencing remained incomplete although depth was large. Naive subsets typically showed greater estimated richness than memory subsets.

CDR3 length equals 17 residues. CDR1 is LGHNA, CDR2 YSLEER, per germline. Unmatched junction bases numbered 7, after V lost 1 base and J lost 6 bases. Repertoires were generated with immunoSEQ multiplex PCR, while TCRdb's copy carries only in-frame clones and drops some. The top ten clones hold 0.13% of a sample with some 2 million clones, roughly 94% of them seen once. On this clone: Its specificity is unknown.

The rearrangement joins TRBV4-3 to TRBJ1-5; 12 nucleotides line up with TRBD1. The sequence was obtained from a man between 18 and 29 years old in good health. Sequencing was performed on naive CD4+ T cells sorted from blood. Subset meaning: CD45RA+ positively selected. CDR3 sequence: CASSQAGGQGAGQPQHF. The DNA for the CDR3 is TGCGCCAGCAGCCAAGCTGGGGGACAGGGGGCTGGTCAGCCCCAGCATTTT.